Here is one T cell receptor beta chain with its context. In this sample, this clonotype turned up a few times. What antigen it recognizes has not been identified. Base quality data are lacking; no much larger clone is found one base away. This specimen's time point label, interpreted: around 47 days after influenza vaccine administration. The CDR3 contains 15 residues, cysteine and phenylalanine counted. Just the 45-base CDR3 DNA is kept, in frame starting at base 1. The junction shows trimming of 3 bases on V and 4 bases on J, plus 13 bases between the germline ends. Based on the germline V gene, the CDR1 and CDR2 sequences are ENHRY and SYGVKD. The sample belongs to a study of response to subunit inactivated influenza vaccine (dated by TCRdb to the late 2010s). General notes on the study: Deep quantitative T cell receptor repertoire profiling was used in the study to track responses to a trivalent subunit inactivated influenza vaccine.

Results the study describes overall, beyond this receptor: It was suggested by the authors that each seasonal influenza vaccination may recruit only a limited number of new T cells.

Receptors were amplified or captured by RT-PCR. Data came from an Illumina HiSeq 2500. TCRdb applied fastp at Q25 and MiXCR to the public reads, then kept only in-frame beta chains. Rows are unified per CDR3 protein, each entry keeping the most common DNA and genes. The sample table records 540,000 or so distinct CDR3 sequences; 13% of these occur just once. Together, the top ten hold about an eighth of the sample. This TCR came from a man between 50 and 59 years old who received an inactivated influenza vaccine. Donor details come from another sample of the same person, matched by shared clones. The chain is encoded by TRBV10-3 joined to TRBJ1-5; the best D guess is TRBD1, with 6 bases matching. This material consisted of PBMCs from blood, taken more than 35 days after vaccination. DNA sequence: TGTGCCATCAGTGACCGCAGGGGCACTAATCAGCCCCAGCATTTT. This translates into CAISDRRGTNQPQHF.